Sequencing of this TCR beta chain was carried out in a study of regulatory T cells in long-lasting Graves disease. Study conclusions and caveats: Public clonotype sharing was higher in persistent than newly diagnosed patients.

Time point: persistent/refractory GD, antithyroid drugs over 5 years with positive TRAb. There was RNA extracted from PBMCs, and the TCR library was made from it. Diagnosing Graves' disease relied on the American Thyroid Association guidelines. The CDR3 totals 15 residues. CDR1 is SNHLY, CDR2 FYNNEI, per germline. The V and J ends lost 8 bases and 1 base, in that order; junction bases with no gene match: 9. Arm-PCR of CDR3 regions and iRepertoire HTBI primers were used to build TCR beta libraries. TCRdb analysed the multiplex PCR reads with MiXCR anew, one entry per CDR3 protein. The data show 500,000 to 800,000 distinct CDR3 sequences, 25% to 30% seen once. The sample holds many counts of this clonotype. What it recognizes is unknown.

The starting material was peripheral blood mononuclear cells (PBMCs), obtained when the disease was refractory, from a patient treated with antithyroid drugs. The clonotype was recovered from a female donor with Graves disease. V gene TRBV2 combines with J gene TRBJ1-1; 8 nucleotides agree with TRBD1. CDR3 DNA sequence: TGTGCCAGCGGATCTGACAGGGGCCGGAACACTGAAGCTTTCTTT. The encoded protein is CASGSDRGRNTEAFF. Using reference TRBV2 and TRBJ1-1 for the parts outside the CDR3, the full variable domain is EPEVTQTPSHQVTQMGQEVILRCVPISNHLYFYWYRQILGQKVEFLVSFYNNEISEKSEIFDDQFSVERPDGSNFTLKIRSTKLEDSAMYFCASGSDRGRNTEAFFGQGTRLTVV.